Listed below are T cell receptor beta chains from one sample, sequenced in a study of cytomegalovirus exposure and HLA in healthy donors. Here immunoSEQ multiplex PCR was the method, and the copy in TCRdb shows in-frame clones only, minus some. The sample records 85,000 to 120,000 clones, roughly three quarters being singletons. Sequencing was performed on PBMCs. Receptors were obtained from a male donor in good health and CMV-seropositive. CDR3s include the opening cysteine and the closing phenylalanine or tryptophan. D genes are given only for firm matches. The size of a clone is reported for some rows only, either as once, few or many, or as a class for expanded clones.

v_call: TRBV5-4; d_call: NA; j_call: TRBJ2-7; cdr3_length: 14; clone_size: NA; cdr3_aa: CASSLGQKTYEQYF; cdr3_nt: TGTGCCAGCAGCTTGGGACAGAAAACCTACGAGCAGTACTTC
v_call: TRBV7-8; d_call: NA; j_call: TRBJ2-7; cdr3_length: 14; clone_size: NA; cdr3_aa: CASSLHRDTYEQYF; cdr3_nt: TGTGCCAGCAGCTTACACAGGGATACGTACGAGCAGTACTTC
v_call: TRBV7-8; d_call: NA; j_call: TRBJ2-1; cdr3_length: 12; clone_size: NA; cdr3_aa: CASSYIPRWQFF; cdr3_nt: TGTGCCAGCAGCTATATCCCCCGGTGGCAGTTCTTC
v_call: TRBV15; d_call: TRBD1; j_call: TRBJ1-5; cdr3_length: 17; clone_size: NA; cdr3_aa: CATSRFLGQGSNQPQHF; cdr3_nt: TGTGCCACCAGCAGGTTCCTTGGACAGGGGTCCAATCAGCCCCAGCATTTT
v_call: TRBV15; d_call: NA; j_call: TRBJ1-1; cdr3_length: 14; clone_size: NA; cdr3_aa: CATSRDPPVTEAFF; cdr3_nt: TGTGCCACCAGCAGAGATCCGCCGGTTACTGAAGCTTTCTTT
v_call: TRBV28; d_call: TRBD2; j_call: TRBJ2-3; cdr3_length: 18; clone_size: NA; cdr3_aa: CASSLLAGVGWGTDTQYF; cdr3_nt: TGTGCCAGCAGTTTACTCGCGGGAGTGGGCTGGGGCACAGATACGCAGTATTTT
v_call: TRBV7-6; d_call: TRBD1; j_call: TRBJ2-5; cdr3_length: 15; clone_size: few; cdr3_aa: CASSAYQGVSETQYF; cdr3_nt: TGTGCCAGCAGCGCGTACCAGGGGGTTAGTGAGACCCAGTACTTC
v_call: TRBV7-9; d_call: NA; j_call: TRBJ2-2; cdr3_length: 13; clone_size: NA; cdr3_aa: CASSLEGRRELFF; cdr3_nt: TGTGCCAGCAGCTTAGAAGGCAGGCGGGAGCTGTTTTTT
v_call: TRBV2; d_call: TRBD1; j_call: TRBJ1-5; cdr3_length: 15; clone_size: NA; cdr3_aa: CASSERGTENQPQHF; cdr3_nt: TGTGCCAGCAGTGAACGGGGGACAGAGAATCAGCCCCAGCATTTT
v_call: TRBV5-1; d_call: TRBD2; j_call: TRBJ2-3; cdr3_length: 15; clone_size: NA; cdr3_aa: CASSPGLAGLGTQYF; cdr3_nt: TGCGCCAGCAGCCCGGGACTAGCGGGATTGGGTACGCAGTATTTT
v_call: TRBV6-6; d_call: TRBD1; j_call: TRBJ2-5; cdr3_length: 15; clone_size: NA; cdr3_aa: CASSPPRDSQETQYF; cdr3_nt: TGTGCCAGCTCTCCCCCCCGGGACAGTCAAGAGACCCAGTACTTC
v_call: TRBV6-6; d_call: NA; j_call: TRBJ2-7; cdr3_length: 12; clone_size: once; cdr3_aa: CASTAESYEQYF; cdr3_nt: TGTGCCAGCACAGCGGAGTCCTACGAGCAGTACTTC
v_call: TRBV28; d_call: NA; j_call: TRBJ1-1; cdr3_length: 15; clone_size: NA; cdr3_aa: CASSLGGSMNTEAFF; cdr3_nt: TGTGCCAGCAGTTTAGGGGGCTCCATGAACACTGAAGCTTTCTTT
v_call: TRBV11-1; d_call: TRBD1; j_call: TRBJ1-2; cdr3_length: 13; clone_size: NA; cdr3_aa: CASSRTGATGYTF; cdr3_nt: TGTGCCAGCAGCCGAACAGGGGCGACTGGCTACACCTTC
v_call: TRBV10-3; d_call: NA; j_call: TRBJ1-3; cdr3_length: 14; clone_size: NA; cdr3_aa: CAIPGPGGTNTIYF; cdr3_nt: TGTGCCATCCCCGGTCCGGGGGGCACAAACACCATATATTTT
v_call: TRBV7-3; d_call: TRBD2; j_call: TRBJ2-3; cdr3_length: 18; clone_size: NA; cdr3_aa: CASSLAPAGAGMADTQYF; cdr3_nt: TGTGCCAGCAGCTTAGCTCCTGCGGGAGCTGGGATGGCAGATACGCAGTATTTT
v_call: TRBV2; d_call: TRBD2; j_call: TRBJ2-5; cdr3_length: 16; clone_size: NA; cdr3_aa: CASSEWGLAGGETQYF; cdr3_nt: TGTGCCAGCAGTGAATGGGGACTAGCGGGAGGGGAGACCCAGTACTTC
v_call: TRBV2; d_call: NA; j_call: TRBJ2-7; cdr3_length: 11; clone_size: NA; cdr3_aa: CASSDTYEQYF; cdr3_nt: TGTGCCAGCAGTGACACCTACGAGCAGTACTTC
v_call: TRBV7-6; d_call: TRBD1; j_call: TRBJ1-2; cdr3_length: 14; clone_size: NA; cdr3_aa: CASSSGTGGAGYTF; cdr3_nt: TGTGCCAGCAGCTCCGGGACAGGGGGCGCGGGCTACACCTTC
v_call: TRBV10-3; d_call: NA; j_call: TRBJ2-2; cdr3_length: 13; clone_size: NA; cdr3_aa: CAIRRESTGELFF; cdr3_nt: TGTGCCATCAGGAGAGAGTCCACCGGGGAGCTGTTTTTT
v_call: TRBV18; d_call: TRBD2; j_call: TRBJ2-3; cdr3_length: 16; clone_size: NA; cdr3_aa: CASSPPGGAVADTQYF; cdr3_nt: TGTGCCAGCTCACCACCCGGGGGGGCCGTCGCAGATACGCAGTATTTT
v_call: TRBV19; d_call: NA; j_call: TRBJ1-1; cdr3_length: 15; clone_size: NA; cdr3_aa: CASSIRTGMNTEAFF; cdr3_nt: TGTGCCAGTAGTATAAGGACTGGTATGAACACTGAAGCTTTCTTT
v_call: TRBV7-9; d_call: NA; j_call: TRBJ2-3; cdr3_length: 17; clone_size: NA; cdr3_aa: CASSSTLAASPPDTQYF; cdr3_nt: TGTGCCAGCAGCTCCACGTTAGCGGCTAGCCCCCCAGATACGCAGTATTTT
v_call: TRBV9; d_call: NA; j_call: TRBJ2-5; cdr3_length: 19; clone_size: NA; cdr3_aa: CASSVDPSSGYRELETQYF; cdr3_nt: TGTGCCAGCAGCGTAGACCCTTCCTCCGGGTACAGGGAGTTAGAGACCCAGTACTTC
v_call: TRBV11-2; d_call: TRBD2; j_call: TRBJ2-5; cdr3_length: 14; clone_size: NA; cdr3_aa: CASSLVLAVETQYF; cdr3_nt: TGTGCCAGCAGCTTAGTCCTAGCGGTGGAGACCCAGTACTTC
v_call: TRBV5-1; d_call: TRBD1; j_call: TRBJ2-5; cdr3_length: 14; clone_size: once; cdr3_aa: CASSYGQGRETQYF; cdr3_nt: TGCGCCAGCAGCTACGGACAGGGGAGGGAGACCCAGTACTTC
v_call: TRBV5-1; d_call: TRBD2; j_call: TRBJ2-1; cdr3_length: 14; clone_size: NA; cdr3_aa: CATQLAGGDNEQFF; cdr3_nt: TGCGCCACCCAACTAGCGGGAGGGGACAATGAGCAGTTCTTC
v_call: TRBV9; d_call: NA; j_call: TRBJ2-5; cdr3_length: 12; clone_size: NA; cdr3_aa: CASSVGMETQYF; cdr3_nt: TGTGCCAGCAGCGTAGGTATGGAGACCCAGTACTTC
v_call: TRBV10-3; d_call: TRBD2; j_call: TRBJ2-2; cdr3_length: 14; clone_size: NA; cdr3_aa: CAAGAGGDTGELFF; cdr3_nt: TGTGCCGCCGGAGCGGGAGGGGATACCGGGGAGCTGTTTTTT
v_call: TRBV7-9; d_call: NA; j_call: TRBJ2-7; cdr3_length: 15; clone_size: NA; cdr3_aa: CASSLGSGDTHEQYF; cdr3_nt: TGTGCCAGCAGCTTAGGGTCCGGGGACACCCACGAGCAGTACTTC
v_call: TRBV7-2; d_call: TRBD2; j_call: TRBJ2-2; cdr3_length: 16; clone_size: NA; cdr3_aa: CASSLVAGGSTGELFF; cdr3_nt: TGTGCCAGCAGCTTAGTGGCGGGAGGAAGCACCGGGGAGCTGTTTTTT
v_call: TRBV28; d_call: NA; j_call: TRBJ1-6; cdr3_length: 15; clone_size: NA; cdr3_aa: CASSLRSSYNSPLHF; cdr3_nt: TGTGCCAGCAGCCTCAGAAGCTCCTATAATTCACCCCTCCACTTT
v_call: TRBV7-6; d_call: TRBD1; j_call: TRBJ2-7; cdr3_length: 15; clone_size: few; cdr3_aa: CASSLASTGGYEQYF; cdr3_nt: TGTGCCAGCAGCTTAGCGTCAACAGGGGGATACGAGCAGTACTTC
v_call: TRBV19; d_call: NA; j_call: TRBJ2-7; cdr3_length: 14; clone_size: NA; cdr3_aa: CASSPGLGTYEQYF; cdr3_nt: TGTGCCAGTAGCCCAGGACTTGGTACTTACGAGCAGTACTTC
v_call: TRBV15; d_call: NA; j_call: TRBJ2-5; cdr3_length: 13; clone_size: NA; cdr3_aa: CATSWSGKETQYF; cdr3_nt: TGTGCCACCAGCTGGTCGGGAAAAGAGACCCAGTACTTC
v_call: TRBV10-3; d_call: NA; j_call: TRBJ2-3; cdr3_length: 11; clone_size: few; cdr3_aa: CATAGANTQYF; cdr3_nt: TGTGCCACCGCGGGGGCAAATACGCAGTATTTT
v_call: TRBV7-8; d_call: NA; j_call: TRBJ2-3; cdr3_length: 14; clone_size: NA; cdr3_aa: CASSPGGGADTQYF; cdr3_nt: TGTGCCAGCAGCCCCGGTGGCGGGGCAGATACGCAGTATTTT
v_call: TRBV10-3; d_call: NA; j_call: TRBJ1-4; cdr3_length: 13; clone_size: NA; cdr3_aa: CAIQGRLDEKLFF; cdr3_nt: TGTGCCATCCAGGGCCGGTTGGACGAAAAACTGTTTTTT
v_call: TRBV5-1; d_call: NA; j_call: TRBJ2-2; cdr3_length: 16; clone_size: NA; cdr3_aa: CASSIRGAEATGELFF; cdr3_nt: TGCGCCAGCAGCATTAGGGGCGCCGAGGCCACCGGGGAGCTGTTTTTT
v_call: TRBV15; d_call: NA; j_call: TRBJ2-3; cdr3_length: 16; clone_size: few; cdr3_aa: CATSRVTGSSTDTQYF; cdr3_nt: TGTGCCACCAGCAGAGTTACGGGTTCTAGCACAGATACGCAGTATTTT